This T cell receptor (beta chain) was recovered during a study of T cell responses to AZD1222 COVID-19 vaccine (dated by TCRdb to about 2021). Study-level background: AZD1222 recipients whose second dose came at about 4 weeks and those whose second dose came at about 12 weeks were combined into one group, since spike-specific TCR depth and breadth did not differ between the two schedules. Trial participants were enrolled by age into subgroups of 18-55, 56-69 and 70-plus years, and roughly 150, 30 and 60 TCR-sequenced participants, respectively, were included in these subgroups. A total of just over 230 trial participants underwent TCR sequencing, of whom about 210 had received two doses of AZD1222 and around 25 had received two doses of the MenACWY control vaccine.

A note on this clone: The antigen this receptor binds is unknown. No much larger clone exists at a distance of one base, and base qualities are not known.

The time point tag for this specimen amounts to: baseline before first vaccination. Vaccinee samples were obtained from the UK trials COV001 and COV002, which included a single-blind randomized controlled phase 2/3 trial of AZD1222 (ChAdOx1 nCoV-19) in healthy adults. For TCRbeta chain sequencing, PBMC samples from trial participants were taken at day 0 and at day 28 after the second dose. Results the study describes overall, beyond this receptor: The whole spike protein was spanned by vaccine-associated CD4 TCRs, and dominant responses were seen in regions 160-218 and 743-854. The 56-69-year group was small, and its depth increase did not reach significance, likely because of low power. Only five to seven AZD1222 recipients were SARS-CoV-2 seropositive at baseline, limiting conclusions about previously exposed vaccinees. A significant rise in spike-specific TCR breadth and depth was observed after two AZD1222 doses relative to day 0 and relative to MenACWY recipients. Reportedly, close to half of the unique spike-specific TCRs recognized epitopes lying outside the regions that are mutated in the B.1.351 and B.1.1.7 variants. Participants were mostly white British, with more females than males. The authors suggested clonal diversity may have been underestimated. Because no day 14 peak-response samples were available, repertoires were characterized only after the peak T cell response.

The CDR3 regions of human TCRbeta chains were subjected to immunosequencing. As for how the authors treated the data: Repertoire TCRs were matched against a reference library of SARS-CoV-2-specific TCRs generated with the MIRA antigen-specificity platform. Breadth meant the fraction of unique TCRs that were SARS-CoV-2-associated, whereas depth meant the fraction of total T cells that were SARS-CoV-2-associated. Using the MIRA data, each spike-specific TCR was mapped to the spike region that the TCR reacts to and placed in a CD4 or CD8 class. Log10-transformed breadth and depth values were compared by one-way ANOVA with Sidak's multiple comparisons tests. TCRdb took this table from immuneACCESS and kept in-frame rearrangements with V and J called. Such tables lack part of the clones; where checked against another copy, unresolved V genes explain under half of the gap, and the rest is unexplained. V, J and clone size were drawn from that table, and D and trimming were deduced from the DNA. This sample holds some 150,000 clones; around 91% were observed only once. The top ten constitute about 4.6% of the sample.

The receptor comes from an adult in good health. This sample comprised peripheral blood, obtained on day 0 of AZD1222 vaccination.

The nucleotide sequence reads as follows: TGCGCCAGCAGCTTGTTTCGGGGGGAAGGCAATGAGCAGTTCTTC. This is translated as CASSLFRGEGNEQFF. Rearrangement joined TRBV5-1 to TRBJ2-1, and 7 junction bases match TRBD2. CDR3 length: 15 amino acids, cysteine to phenylalanine. The retained sequence is limited to the CDR3, 45 bases, with the frame set at the first base. The germline V gene provides CDR1 SGHRS and CDR2 YFSETQ. V is trimmed back by 1 base and J by 6 bases, and the junction contains 7 bases that no gene match accounts for.